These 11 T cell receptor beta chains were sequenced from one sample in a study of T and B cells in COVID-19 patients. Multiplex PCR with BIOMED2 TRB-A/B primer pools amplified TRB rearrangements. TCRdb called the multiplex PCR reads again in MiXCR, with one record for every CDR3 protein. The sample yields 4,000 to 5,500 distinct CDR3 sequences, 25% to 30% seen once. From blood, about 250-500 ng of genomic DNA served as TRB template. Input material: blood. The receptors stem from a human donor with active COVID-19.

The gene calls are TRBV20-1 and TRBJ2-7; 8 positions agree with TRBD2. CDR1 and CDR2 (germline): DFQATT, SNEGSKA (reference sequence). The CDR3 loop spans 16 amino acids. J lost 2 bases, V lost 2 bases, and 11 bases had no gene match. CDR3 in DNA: TGCAGTGCTAGACCCTTTCTAGCGGGTGGAACCTACGAGCAGTACTTC. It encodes CSARPFLAGGTYEQYF.

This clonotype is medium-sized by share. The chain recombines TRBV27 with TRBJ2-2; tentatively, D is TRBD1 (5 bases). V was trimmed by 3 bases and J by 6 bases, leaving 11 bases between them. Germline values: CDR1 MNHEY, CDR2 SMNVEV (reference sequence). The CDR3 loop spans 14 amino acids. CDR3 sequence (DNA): TGTGCCAGCAGTTTTGGGGCTTTGGCCGGGGAGCTGTTTTTT. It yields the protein CASSFGALAGELFF.

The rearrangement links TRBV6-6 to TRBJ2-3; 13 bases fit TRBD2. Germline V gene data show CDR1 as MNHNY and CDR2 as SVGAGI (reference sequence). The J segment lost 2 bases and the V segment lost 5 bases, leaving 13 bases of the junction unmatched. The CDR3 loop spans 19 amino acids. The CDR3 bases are TGTGCCAGCAGTCCCGGCCGGACTAGCGGGAGTTCATTCACAGATACGCAGTATTTT. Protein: CASSPGRTSGSSFTDTQYF.

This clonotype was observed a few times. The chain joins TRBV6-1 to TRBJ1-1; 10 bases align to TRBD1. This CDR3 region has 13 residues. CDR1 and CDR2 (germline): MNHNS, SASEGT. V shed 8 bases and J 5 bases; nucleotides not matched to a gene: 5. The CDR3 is CASEDRGATEAFF. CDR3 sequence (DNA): TGTGCCAGCGAGGACAGGGGGGCTACTGAAGCTTTCTTT.

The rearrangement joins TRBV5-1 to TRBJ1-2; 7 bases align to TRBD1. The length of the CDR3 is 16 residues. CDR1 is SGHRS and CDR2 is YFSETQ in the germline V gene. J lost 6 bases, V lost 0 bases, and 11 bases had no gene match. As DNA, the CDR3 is TGCGCCAGCAGCTTGGAAATGAGTAGCGGGACAGATGGCTACACCTTC. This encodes CASSLEMSSGTDGYTF.

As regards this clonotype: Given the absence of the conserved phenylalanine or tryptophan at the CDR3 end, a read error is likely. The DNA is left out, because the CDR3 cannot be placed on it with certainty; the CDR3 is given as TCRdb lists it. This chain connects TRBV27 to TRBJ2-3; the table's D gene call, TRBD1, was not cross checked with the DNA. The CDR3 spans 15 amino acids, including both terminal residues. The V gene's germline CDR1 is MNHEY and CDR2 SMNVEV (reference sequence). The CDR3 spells CASSGAGTGTETQEG.

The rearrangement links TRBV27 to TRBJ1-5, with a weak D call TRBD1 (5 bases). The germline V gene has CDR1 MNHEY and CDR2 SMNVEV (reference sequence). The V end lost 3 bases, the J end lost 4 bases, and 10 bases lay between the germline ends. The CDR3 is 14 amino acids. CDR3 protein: CASSLVGVNQPQHF. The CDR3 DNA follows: TGTGCCAGCAGTTTGGTAGGGGTTAATCAGCCCCAGCATTTT.

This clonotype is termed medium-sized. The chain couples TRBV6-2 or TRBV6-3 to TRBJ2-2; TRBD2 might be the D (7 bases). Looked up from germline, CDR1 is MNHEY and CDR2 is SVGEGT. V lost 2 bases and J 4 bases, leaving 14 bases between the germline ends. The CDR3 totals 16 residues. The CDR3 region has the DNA TGTGCCAGCAGTTACGGTGGGGGGGCGAGCACCGGGGAGCTGTTTTTT. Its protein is CASSYGGGASTGELFF.

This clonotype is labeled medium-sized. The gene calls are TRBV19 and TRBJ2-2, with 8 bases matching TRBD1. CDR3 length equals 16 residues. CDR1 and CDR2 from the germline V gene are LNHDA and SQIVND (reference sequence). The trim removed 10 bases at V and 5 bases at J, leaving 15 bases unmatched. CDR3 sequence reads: CATGPGRQGWTGELFF. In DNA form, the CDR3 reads TGTGCCACCGGTCCGGGCCGACAGGGGTGGACCGGGGAGCTGTTTTTT.

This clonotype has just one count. CDR3 residues: CASVSSGANVLTF. CDR3 coding DNA: TGTGCTAGCGTAAGCTCTGGGGCCAACGTCCTGACTTTC. V and J are TRBV12-3 or TRBV12-4 and TRBJ2-6; possible D gene TRBD2, 5 bases. The CDR3 spans 13 residues.

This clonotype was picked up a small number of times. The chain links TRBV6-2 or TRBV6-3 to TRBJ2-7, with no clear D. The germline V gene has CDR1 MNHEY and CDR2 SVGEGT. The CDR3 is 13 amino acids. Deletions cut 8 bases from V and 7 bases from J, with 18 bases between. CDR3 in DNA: TGTGCCAGCTCCCAAAGTGGAGTTGGTGAGCAGTACTTC. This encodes CASSQSGVGEQYF.